The clone carrying this TCR beta chain was seen a few times. Its antigen remains unidentified. This entry is derived from a study of cytomegalovirus exposure and HLA in healthy donors. General study results and limits: It was confirmed in vitro that a few of the CMV-associated chains were specific for CMV antigens. Other equally common chains were less clonally expanded than HLA-associated TCR beta chains, a later analysis showed.

CDR1 SGHNT and CDR2 YENEEA come from the germline V gene. J lost 4 bases, V lost 6 bases, and 3 bases had no gene match. The length of the CDR3 is 15 residues. Everyone who donated was a healthy bone marrow donor. A multiplex PCR was run with 60 Vbeta primers and 13 Jbeta primers. In the original workflow: An analysis that came later counted roughly 80 million unique TCR beta chains, around 12 million shared. Measured with immunoSEQ multiplex PCR; TCRdb has only the in-frame clones, and not every one. D and trimming come from the DNA, and the V and J calls and clone size come from that table. The data show more than 90,000 clones, around 68% seen once.

This rearrangement joins TRBV11-3 to TRBJ2-1; 13 nucleotides line up with TRBD2. The TCR was taken from a woman aged 50 to 65 in good health and CMV-seropositive. The sequenced sample consisted of PBMCs. The CDR3 bases are TGTGCCAGCAGTGTGGGACTAGCGGGGTACAATGAGCAGTTCTTC. Translating it yields CASSVGLAGYNEQFF.